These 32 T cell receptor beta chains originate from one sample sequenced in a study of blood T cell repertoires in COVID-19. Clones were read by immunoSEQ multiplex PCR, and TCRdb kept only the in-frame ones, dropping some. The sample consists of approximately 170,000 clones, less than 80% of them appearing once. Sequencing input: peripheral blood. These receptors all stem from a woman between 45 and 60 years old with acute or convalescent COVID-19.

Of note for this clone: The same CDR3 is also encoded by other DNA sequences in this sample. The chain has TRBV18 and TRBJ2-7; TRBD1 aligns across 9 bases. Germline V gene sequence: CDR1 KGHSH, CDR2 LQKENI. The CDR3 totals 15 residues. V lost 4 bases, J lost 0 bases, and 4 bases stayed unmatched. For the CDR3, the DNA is TGTGCCAGCTCACAACCGGGACAGGGCTCCTACGAGCAGTACTTC. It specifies CASSQPGQGSYEQYF. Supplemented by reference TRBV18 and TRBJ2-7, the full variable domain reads NAGVMQNPRHLVRRRGQEARLRCSPMKGHSHVYWYRQLPEEGLKFMVYLQKENIIDESGMPKERFSAEFPKEGPSILRIQQVVRGDSAAYFCASSQPGQGSYEQYFGPGTRLTVT.

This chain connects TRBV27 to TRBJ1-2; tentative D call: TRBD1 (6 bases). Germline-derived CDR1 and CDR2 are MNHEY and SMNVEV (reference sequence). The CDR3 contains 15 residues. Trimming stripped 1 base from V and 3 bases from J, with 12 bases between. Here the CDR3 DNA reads TGTGCCAGCAGTTTATGGGGGGGGCGCGACTATGGCTACACCTTC. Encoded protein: CASSLWGGRDYGYTF.

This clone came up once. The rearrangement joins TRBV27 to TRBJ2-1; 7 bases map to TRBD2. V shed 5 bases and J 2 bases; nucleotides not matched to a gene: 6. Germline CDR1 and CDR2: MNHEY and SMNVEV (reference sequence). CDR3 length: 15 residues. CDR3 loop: CASSLLGGAYNEQFF. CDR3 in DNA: TGTGCCAGCAGTCTCCTTGGGGGGGCCTACAATGAGCAGTTCTTC.

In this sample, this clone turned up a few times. This CDR3 reads CASSPRGGRTYEQYF. The CDR3 DNA follows: TGTGCCAGCAGCCCCCGGGGGGGGAGAACCTACGAGCAGTACTTC. The chain uses TRBV7-2 and TRBJ2-7, with 8 bases that match TRBD2. This CDR3 region has 15 residues. V was pared by 5 bases and J by 2 bases, with 8 bases of the junction left unmatched. The V gene's germline CDR1 is SGHTA and CDR2 FQGNSA.

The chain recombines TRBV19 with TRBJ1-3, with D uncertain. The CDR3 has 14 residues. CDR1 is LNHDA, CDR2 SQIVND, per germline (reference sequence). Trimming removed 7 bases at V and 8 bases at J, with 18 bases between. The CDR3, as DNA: TGTGCCAGTATGTACCATGGCGAGAGGGACACCATATATTTT. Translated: CASMYHGERDTIYF. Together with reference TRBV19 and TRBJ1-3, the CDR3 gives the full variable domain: DGGITQSPKYLFRKEGQNVTLSCEQNLNHDAMYWYRQDPGQGLRLIYYSQIVNDFQKGDIAEGYSVSREKKESFPLTVTSAQKNPTAFYLCASMYHGERDTIYFGEGSWLTVV.

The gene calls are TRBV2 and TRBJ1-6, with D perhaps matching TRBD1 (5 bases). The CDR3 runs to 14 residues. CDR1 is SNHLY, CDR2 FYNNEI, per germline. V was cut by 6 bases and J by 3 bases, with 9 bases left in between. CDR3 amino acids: CASSETDYNSPLHF. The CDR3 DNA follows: TGTGCCAGCAGCGAGACAGACTATAATTCACCCCTCCACTTT.

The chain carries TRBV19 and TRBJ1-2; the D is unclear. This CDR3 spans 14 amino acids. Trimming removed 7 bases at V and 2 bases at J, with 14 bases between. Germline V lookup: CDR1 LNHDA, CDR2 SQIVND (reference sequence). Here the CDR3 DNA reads TGTGCCAGTACCCTAGGAGGTGCGAACTATGGCTACACCTTC. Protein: CASTLGGANYGYTF.

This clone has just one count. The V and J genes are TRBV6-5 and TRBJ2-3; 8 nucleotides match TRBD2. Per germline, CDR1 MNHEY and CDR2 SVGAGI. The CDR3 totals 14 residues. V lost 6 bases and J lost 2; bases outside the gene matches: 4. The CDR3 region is CASSRTSLTDTQYF. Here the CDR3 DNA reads TGTGCCAGCAGCCGGACTAGCCTCACAGATACGCAGTATTTT.

The CDR3 sequence: CASSLKGAKGGGFF. Here the CDR3 DNA reads TGTGCCAGCAGCCTCAAGGGGGCTAAGGGAGGTGGGTTCTTC. This sequence joins TRBV5-6 and TRBJ2-1, with TRBD1 as a possible D gene (7 bases). The CDR3 spans 14 residues. The V end lost 4 bases, the J end lost 15 bases, and 23 bases lay between the germline ends. Germline loops: CDR1 SGHDT, CDR2 YYEEEE.

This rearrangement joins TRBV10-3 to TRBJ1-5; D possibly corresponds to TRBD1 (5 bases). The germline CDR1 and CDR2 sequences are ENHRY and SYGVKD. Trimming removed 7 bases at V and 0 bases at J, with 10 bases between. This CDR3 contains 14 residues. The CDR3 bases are TGTGCCATCAAGGACAACGATAGCAATCAGCCCCAGCATTTT. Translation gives CAIKDNDSNQPQHF.

This CDR3 reads CATSDSGVPDTQYF. The DNA for the CDR3 is TGTGCCACCAGTGACTCAGGGGTTCCCGATACGCAGTATTTT. The chain uses TRBV24-1 and TRBJ2-3; D is possibly TRBD1 (6 bases). Germline V gene sequence: CDR1 KGHDR, CDR2 SFDVKD. The CDR3 loop spans 14 amino acids. Trimming took 4 bases from V and 6 from J, leaving 13 bases between them.

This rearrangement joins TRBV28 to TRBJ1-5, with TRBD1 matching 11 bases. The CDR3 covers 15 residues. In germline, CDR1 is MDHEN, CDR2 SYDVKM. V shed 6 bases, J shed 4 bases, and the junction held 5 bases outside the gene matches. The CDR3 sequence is CASSPDRGQNQPQHF. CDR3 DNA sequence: TGTGCCAGCAGCCCGGACAGGGGGCAAAATCAGCCCCAGCATTTT.

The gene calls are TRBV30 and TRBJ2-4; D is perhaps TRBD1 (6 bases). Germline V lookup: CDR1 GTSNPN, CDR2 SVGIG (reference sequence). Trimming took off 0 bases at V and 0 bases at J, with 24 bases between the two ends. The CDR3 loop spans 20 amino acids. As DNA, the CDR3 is TGTGCCTGGAGTGTACTAAGATCTTCGAGGACAGCCATAGCCAAAAACATTCAGTACTTC. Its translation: CAWSVLRSSRTAIAKNIQYF. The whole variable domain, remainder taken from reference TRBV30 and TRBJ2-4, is SQTIHQWPATLVQPVGSPLSLECTVEGTSNPNLYWYRQAAGRGLQLLFYSVGIGQISSEVPQNLSASRPQDRQFILSSKKLLLSDSGFYLCAWSVLRSSRTAIAKNIQYFGAGTRLSVL.

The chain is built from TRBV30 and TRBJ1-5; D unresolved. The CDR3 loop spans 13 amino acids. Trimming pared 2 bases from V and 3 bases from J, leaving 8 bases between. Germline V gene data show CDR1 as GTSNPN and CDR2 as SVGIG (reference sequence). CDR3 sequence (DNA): TGTGCCTGGAGTTTAGATTCCAATCAGCCCCAGCATTTT. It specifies CAWSLDSNQPQHF.

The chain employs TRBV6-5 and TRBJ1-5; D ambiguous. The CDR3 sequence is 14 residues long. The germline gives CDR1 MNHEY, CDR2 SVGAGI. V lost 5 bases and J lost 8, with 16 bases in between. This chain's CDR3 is CASSTRFGGEPQHF. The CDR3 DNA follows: TGTGCCAGCAGTACACGGTTTGGAGGTGAGCCCCAGCATTTT.

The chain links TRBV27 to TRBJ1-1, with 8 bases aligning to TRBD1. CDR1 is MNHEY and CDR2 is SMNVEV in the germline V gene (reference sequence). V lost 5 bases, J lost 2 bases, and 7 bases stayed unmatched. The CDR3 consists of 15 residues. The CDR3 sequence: CASSRWAGGNTEAFF. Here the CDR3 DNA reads TGTGCCAGCAGTCGCTGGGCAGGGGGCAACACTGAAGCTTTCTTT.

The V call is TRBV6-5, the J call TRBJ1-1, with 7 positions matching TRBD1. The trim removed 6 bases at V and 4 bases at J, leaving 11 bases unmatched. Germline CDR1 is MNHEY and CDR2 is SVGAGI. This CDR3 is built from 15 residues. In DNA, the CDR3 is TGTGCCAGCAGGGATAGACAGGGAACTGGCACTGAAGCTTTCTTT. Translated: CASRDRQGTGTEAFF.

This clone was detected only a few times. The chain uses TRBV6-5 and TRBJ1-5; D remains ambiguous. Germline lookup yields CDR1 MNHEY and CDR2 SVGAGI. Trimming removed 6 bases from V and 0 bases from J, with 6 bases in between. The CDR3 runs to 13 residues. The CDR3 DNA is TGTGCCAGCAGGAGGAATAGCAATCAGCCCCAGCATTTT. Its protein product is CASRRNSNQPQHF.

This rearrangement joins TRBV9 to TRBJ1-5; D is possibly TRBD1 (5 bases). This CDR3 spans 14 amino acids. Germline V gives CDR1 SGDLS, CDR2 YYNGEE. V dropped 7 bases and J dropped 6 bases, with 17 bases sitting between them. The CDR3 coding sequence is TGTGCCAGCGCCGGGGGGAGGGGCGGTCAGCCCCAGCATTTT. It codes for CASAGGRGGQPQHF. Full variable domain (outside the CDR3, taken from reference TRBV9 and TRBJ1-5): DSGVTQTPKHLITATGQRVTLRCSPRSGDLSVYWYQQSLDQGLQFLIQYYNGEERAKGNILERFSAQQFPDLHSELNLSSLELGDSALYFCASAGGRGGQPQHFGDGTRLSIL.

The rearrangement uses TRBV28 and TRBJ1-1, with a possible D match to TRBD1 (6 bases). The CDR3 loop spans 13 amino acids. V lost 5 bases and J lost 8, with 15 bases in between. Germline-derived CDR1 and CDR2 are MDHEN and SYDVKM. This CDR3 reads CASSPADRSEAFF. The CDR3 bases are TGTGCCAGCAGTCCAGCAGACAGGTCGGAAGCTTTCTTT.

The CDR3 is CASSGQGAYEKLFF. CDR3 DNA sequence: TGTGCCAGCTCCGGACAGGGGGCTTATGAAAAACTGTTTTTT. This rearrangement joins TRBV18 to TRBJ1-4, with TRBD1 matching 11 bases. With V trimmed by 6 bases and J by 6 bases, 3 bases remained unmatched. Germline V gene data show CDR1 as KGHSH and CDR2 as LQKENI. CDR3 size: 14 residues.

The CDR3 coding sequence is TGTGCCAGCAGTCGAGGATCAGAGACCCAGTACTTC. It specifies CASSRGSETQYF. The chain has TRBV7-9 and TRBJ2-5; D is ambiguous. Trimming took off 6 bases at V and 4 bases at J, with 9 bases between the two ends. Germline assignment: CDR1 SEHNR and CDR2 FQNEAQ (reference sequence). The CDR3 sequence is 12 residues long.

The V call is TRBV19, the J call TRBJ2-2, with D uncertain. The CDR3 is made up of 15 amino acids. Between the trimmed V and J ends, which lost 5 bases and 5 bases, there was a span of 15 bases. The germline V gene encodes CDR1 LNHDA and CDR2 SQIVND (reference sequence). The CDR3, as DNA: TGTGCCAGTAGTTCCCCGGTTCTCACGACCGGGGAGCTGTTTTTT. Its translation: CASSSPVLTTGELFF.

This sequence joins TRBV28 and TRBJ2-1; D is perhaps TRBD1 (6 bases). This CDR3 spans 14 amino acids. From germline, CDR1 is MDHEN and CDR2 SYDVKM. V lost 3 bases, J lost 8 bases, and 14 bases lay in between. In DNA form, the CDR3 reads TGTGCCAGCAGTTTCAGACAGGTCCAGGATGAGCAGTTCTTC. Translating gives CASSFRQVQDEQFF.

CDR3 amino acids: CATTTGTLGQPQHF. CDR3 nucleotides: TGTGCCACCACGACAGGGACGCTCGGTCAGCCCCAGCATTTT. The rearrangement uses TRBV27 and TRBJ1-5; 7 bases align to TRBD1. CDR1 is MNHEY, CDR2 SMNVEV, per germline (reference sequence). After removal of 10 bases from V and 6 bases from J, the junction contained 12 bases not matched to a gene. The CDR3 loop spans 14 amino acids.

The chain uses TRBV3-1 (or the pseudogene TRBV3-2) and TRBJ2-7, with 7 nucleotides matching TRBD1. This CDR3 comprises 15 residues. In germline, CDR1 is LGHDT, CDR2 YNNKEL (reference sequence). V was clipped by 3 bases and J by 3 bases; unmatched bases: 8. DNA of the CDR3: TGTGCCAGCAGCCAGGCCGGGACAGCTTACTACGAGCAGTACTTC. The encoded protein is CASSQAGTAYYEQYF.

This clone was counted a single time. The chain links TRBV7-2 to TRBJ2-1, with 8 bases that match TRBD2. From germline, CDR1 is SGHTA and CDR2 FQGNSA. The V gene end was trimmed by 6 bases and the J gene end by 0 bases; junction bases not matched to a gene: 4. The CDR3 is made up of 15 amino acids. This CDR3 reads CASRLSGSSYNEQFF. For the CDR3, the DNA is TGTGCCAGCAGATTAAGCGGGAGCTCCTACAATGAGCAGTTCTTC.

In nucleotides, the CDR3 is TGTGCCAGCTCACCACAAAGAGAGGGGGCTGGGAACACTGAAGCTTTCTTT. Its protein product is CASSPQREGAGNTEAFF. V gene TRBV18 combines with J gene TRBJ1-1; TRBD1 agrees at 7 bases. Germline V gene data show CDR1 as KGHSH and CDR2 as LQKENI. CDR3 length: 17 residues. With 1 base clipped from V and 1 base from J, the junction kept 9 bases outside the gene matches.

CDR3 DNA: TGTGCCAGCAGAGCAGGGGGCCTTAGCACAGATACGCAGTATTTT. Residues: CASRAGGLSTDTQYF. The chain combines TRBV6-4 with TRBJ2-3, with TRBD1 identical over 8 bases. This CDR3 has 15 residues. CDR1 MRHNA and CDR2 SNTAGT come from the germline V gene. V gave up 6 bases and J gave up 0 bases; unmatched junction bases: 5.

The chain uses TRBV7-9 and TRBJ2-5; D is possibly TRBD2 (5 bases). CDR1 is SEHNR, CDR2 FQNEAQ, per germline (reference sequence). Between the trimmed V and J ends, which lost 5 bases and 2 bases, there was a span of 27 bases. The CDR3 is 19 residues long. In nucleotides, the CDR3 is TGTGCCAGCAGCGAAACCCGGACGGCCGGGGTCCAAGGACAAGAGACCCAGTACTTC. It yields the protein CASSETRTAGVQGQETQYF.

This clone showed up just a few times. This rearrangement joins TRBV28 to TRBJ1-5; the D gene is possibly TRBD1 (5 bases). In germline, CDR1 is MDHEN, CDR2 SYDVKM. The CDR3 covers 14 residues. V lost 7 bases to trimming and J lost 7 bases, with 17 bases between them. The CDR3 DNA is TGTGCCAGCATCGGAGGGGTAGGTGGGCAGCCCCAGCATTTT. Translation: CASIGGVGGQPQHF.

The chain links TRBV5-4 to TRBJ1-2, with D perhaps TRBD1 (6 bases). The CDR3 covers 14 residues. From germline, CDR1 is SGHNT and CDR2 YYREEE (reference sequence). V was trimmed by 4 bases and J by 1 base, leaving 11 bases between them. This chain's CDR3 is CASSAGAGNYGYTF. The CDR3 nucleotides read TGTGCCAGCAGCGCGGGGGCGGGTAACTATGGCTACACCTTC.